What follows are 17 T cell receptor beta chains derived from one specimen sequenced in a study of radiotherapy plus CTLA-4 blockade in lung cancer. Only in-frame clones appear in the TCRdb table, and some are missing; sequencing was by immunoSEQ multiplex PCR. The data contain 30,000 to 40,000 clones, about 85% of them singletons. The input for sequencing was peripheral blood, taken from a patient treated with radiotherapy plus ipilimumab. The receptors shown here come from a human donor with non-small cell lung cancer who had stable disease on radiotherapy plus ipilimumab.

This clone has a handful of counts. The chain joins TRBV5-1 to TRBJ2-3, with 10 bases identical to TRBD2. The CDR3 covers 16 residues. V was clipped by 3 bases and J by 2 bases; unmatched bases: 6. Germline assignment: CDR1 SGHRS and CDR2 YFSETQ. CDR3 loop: CASSSELAGNTDTQYF. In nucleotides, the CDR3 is TGCGCCAGCAGCTCCGAACTAGCGGGGAACACAGATACGCAGTATTTT.

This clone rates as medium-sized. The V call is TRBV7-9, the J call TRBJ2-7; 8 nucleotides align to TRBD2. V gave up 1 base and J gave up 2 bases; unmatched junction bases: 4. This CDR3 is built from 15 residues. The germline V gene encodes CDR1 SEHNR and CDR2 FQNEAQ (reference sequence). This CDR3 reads CASSLVSGRAYEQYF. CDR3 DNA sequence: TGTGCCAGCAGCTTAGTGTCCGGGAGGGCCTACGAGCAGTACTTC.

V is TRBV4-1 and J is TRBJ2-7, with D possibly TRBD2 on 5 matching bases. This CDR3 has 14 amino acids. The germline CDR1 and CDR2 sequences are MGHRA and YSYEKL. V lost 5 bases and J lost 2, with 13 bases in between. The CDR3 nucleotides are TGCGCCAGCAGCTCAAGAGGGTTGGCCTACGAGCAGTACTTC. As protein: CASSSRGLAYEQYF.

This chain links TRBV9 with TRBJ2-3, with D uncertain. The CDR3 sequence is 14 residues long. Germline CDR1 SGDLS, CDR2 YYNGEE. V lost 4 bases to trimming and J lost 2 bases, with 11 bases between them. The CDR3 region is CASSFTTLTDTQYF. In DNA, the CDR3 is TGTGCCAGCAGCTTCACTACCCTCACAGATACGCAGTATTTT.

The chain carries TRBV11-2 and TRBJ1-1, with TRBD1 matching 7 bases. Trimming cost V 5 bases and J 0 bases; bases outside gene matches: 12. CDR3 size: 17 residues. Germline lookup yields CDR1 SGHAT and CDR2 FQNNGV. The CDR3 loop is CASSPTWTGFMNTEAFF. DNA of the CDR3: TGTGCCAGCAGCCCGACGTGGACAGGATTCATGAACACTGAAGCTTTCTTT.

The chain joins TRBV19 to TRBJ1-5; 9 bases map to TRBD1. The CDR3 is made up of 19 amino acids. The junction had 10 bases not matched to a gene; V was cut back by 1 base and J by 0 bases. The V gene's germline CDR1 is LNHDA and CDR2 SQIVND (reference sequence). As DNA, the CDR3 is TGTGCCAGTAGTATAGCCCTGACAGGGGGTGCCTATAGCAATCAGCCCCAGCATTTT. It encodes CASSIALTGGAYSNQPQHF.

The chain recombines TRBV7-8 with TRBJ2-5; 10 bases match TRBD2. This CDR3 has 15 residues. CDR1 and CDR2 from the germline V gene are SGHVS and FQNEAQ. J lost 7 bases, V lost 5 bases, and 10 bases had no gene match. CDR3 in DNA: TGTGCCAGCAGCGCCGGACTAGCGGACACGGGGACCCAGTACTTC. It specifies CASSAGLADTGTQYF. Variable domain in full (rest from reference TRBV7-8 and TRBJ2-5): GAGVSQSPRYKVAKRGQDVALRCDPISGHVSLFWYQQALGQGPEFLTYFQNEAQLDKSGLPSDRFFAERPEGSVSTLKIQRTQQEDSAVYLCASSAGLADTGTQYFGPGTRLLVL.

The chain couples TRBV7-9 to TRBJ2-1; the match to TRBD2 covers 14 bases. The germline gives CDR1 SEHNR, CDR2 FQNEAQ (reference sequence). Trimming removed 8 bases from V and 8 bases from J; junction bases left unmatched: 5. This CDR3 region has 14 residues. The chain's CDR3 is CASQGLAGVHEQFF. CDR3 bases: TGTGCCAGCCAGGGACTAGCGGGGGTCCATGAGCAGTTCTTC. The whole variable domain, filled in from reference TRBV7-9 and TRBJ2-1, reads DTGVSQNPRHKITKRGQNVTFRCDPISEHNRLYWYRQTLGQGPEFLTYFQNEAQLEKSRLLSDRFSAERPKGSFSTLEIQRTEQGDSAMYLCASQGLAGVHEQFFGPGTRLTVL.

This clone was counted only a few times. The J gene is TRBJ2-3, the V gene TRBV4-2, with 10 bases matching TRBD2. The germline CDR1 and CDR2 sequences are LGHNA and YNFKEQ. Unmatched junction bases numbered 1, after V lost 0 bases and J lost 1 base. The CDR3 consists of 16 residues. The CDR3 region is CASSQDLAGGTDTQYF. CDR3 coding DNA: TGTGCCAGCAGCCAAGATCTAGCGGGAGGCACAGATACGCAGTATTTT.

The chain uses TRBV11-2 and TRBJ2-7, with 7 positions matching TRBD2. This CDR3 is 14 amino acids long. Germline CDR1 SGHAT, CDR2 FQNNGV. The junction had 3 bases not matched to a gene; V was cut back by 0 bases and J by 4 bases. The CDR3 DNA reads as TGTGCCAGCAGCTTAGATCGGGGGGTTTACGAGCAGTACTTC. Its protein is CASSLDRGVYEQYF.

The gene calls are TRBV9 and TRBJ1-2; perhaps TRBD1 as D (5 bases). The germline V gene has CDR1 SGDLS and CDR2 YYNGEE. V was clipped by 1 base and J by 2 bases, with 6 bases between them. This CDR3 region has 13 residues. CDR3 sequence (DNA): TGTGCCAGCAGCGTACCAGGGAACTATGGCTACACCTTC. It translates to CASSVPGNYGYTF. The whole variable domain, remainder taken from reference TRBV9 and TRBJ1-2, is DSGVTQTPKHLITATGQRVTLRCSPRSGDLSVYWYQQSLDQGLQFLIQYYNGEERAKGNILERFSAQQFPDLHSELNLSSLELGDSALYFCASSVPGNYGYTFGSGTRLTVV.

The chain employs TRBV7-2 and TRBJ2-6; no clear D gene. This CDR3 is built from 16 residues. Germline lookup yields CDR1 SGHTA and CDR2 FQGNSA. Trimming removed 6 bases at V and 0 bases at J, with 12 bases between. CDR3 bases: TGTGCCAGCAGATCCCCGAGTAGCTCTGGGGCCAACGTCCTGACTTTC. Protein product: CASRSPSSSGANVLTF.

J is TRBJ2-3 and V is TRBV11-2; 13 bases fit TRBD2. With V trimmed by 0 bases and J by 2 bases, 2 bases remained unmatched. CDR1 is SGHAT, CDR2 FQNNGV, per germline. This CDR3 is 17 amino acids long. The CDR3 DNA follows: TGTGCCAGCAGCTTAGAGGGACTAGCGGGATACACAGATACGCAGTATTTT. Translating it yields CASSLEGLAGYTDTQYF.

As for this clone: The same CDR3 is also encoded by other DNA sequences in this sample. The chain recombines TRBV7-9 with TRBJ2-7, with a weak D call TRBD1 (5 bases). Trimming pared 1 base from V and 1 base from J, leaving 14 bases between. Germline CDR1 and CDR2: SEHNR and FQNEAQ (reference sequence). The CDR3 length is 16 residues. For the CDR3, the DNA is TGTGCCAGCAGCTTAGACCTCCAGGGTCCTTCCTACGAGCAGTACTTC. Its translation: CASSLDLQGPSYEQYF.

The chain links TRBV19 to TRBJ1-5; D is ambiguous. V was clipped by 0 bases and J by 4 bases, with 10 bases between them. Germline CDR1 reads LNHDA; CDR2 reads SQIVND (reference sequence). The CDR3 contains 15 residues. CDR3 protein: CASSIEGGLNQPQHF. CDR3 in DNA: TGTGCCAGTAGTATAGAGGGTGGGCTGAATCAGCCCCAGCATTTT. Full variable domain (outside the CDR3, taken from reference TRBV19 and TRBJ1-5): DGGITQSPKYLFRKEGQNVTLSCEQNLNHDAMYWYRQDPGQGLRLIYYSQIVNDFQKGDIAEGYSVSREKKESFPLTVTSAQKNPTAFYLCASSIEGGLNQPQHFGDGTRLSIL.

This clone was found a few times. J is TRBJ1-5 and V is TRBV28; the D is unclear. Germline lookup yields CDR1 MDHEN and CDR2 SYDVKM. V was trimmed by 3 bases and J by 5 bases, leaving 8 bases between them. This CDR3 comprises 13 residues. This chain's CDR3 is CASSFLPDQPQHF. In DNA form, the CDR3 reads TGTGCCAGCAGTTTTTTGCCGGATCAGCCCCAGCATTTT. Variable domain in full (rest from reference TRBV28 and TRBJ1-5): DVKVTQSSRYLVKRTGEKVFLECVQDMDHENMFWYRQDPGLGLRLIYFSYDVKMKEKGDIPEGYSVSREKKERFSLILESASTNQTSMYLCASSFLPDQPQHFGDGTRLSIL.

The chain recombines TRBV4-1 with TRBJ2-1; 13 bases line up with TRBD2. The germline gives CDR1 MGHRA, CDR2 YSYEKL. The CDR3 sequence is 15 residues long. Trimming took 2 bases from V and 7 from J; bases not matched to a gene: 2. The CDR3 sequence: CASSQTSGRGNEQFF. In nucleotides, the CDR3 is TGCGCCAGCAGCCAAACTAGCGGGAGGGGGAATGAGCAGTTCTTC.